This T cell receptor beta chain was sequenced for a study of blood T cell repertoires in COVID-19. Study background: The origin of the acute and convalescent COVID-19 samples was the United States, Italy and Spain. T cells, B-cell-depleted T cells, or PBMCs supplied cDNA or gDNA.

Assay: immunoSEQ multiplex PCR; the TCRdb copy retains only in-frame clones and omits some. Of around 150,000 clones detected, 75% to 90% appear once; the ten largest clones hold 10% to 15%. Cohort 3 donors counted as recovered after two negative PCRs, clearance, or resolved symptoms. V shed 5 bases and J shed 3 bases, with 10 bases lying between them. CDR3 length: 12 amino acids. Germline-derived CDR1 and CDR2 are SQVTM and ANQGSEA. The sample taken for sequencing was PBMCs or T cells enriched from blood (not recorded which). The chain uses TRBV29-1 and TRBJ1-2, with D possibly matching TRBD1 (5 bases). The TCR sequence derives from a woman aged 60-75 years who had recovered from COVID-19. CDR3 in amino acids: CSVNRDYYGYTF. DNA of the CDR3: TGCAGCGTTAACCGGGACTACTATGGCTACACCTTC.